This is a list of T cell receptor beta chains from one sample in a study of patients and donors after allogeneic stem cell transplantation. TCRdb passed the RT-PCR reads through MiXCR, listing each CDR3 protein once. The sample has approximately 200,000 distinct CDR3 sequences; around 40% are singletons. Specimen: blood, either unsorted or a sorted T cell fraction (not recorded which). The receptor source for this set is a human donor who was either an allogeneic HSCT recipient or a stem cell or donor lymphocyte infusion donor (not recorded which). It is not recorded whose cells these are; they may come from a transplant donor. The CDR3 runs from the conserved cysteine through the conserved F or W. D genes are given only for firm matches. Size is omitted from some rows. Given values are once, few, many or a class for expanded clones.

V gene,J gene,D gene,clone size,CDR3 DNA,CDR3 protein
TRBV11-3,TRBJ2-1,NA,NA,TGTGCCAGCGCGGGCTACAATGAGCAGTTCTTC,CASAGYNEQFF
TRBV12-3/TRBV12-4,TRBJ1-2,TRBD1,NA,TGTGCCAGCAGTTTCGCTCCCCGACAGGGGGGGACCTATGGCTACACCTTC,CASSFAPRQGGTYGYTF
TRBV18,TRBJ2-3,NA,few,TGTGCCAGCTCACCCTCGGACCGCCGAGATACGCAGTATTTT,CASSPSDRRDTQYF
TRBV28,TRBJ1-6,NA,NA,TGTGCCAGCAGACCCGGGGGGAGCTCCTATAATTCACCCCTCCACTTT,CASRPGGSSYNSPLHF
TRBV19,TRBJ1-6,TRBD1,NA,TGTGCCAGTAAACGGACAGGGCCGTCCTATAATTCACCCCTCCACTTT,CASKRTGPSYNSPLHF
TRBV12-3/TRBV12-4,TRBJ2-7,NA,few,TGTGCCAGCAGTTTATCTTCCCTCTACGAGCAGTACTTC,CASSLSSLYEQYF
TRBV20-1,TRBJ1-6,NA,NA,TGCAGTGCTAGAGATCCGGGGTTGGCACCCCTCCACTTT,CSARDPGLAPLHF
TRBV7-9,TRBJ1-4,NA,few,TGTGCCAGCAGCTTACAGTTTGAAAAACTGTTTTTT,CASSLQFEKLFF
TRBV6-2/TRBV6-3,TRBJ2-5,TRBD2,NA,TGTGCCAGCAGTCTGCAGAGCGGGGGACAAGAGACCCAGTACTTC,CASSLQSGGQETQYF
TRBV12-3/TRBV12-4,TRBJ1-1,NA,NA,TGTGCCAGCAGTTCGAGGGGTCTTGAAGCTTTCTTT,CASSSRGLEAFF
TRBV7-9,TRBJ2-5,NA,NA,TGTGCCAGCAGCCCGCGGGATCAAGAGACCCAGTACTTC,CASSPRDQETQYF
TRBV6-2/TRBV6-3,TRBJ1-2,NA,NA,TGTGCCAGCAGAGTAGCGCCGGGTTCCTATGGCTACACCTTC,CASRVAPGSYGYTF
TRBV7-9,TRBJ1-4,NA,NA,TGTGCCAGCAGCTCGAAAAGGATCGGTGAAAAACTGTTTTTT,CASSSKRIGEKLFF
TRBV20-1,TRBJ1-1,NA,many,TGCAGTGCTAGAGGGGACATTGAAGCTTTCTTT,CSARGDIEAFF
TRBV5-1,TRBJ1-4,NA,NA,TGCGCCAGCAGCGAAACAGCAACTAATGAAAAACTGTTTTTT,CASSETATNEKLFF
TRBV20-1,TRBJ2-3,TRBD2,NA,TGCAGTGCTAGAGAGGTAGCGGGGGTCGATACGCAGTATTTT,CSAREVAGVDTQYF
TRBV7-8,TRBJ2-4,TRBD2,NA,TGTGCCAGCAGCTACACTAGCGGGGGGGAACCTGCCAAAAACATTCAGTACTTC,CASSYTSGGEPAKNIQYF
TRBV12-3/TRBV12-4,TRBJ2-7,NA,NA,TGTGCCAGCAGTGTGGGAAGGGGACCCCACTACGAGCAGTACTTC,CASSVGRGPHYEQYF
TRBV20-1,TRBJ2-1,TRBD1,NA,TGCAGTGCCTTGGAGGGACAGGGCAATGAGCAGTTCTTC,CSALEGQGNEQFF
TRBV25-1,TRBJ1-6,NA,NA,TGTGCCAGCAGGCCGGCAGGGTCTAATTCACCCCTCCACTTT,CASRPAGSNSPLHF
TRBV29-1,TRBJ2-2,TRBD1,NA,TGCAGCGCTAGGGGGCAGATACCCAACACCGGGGAGCTGTTTTTT,CSARGQIPNTGELFF